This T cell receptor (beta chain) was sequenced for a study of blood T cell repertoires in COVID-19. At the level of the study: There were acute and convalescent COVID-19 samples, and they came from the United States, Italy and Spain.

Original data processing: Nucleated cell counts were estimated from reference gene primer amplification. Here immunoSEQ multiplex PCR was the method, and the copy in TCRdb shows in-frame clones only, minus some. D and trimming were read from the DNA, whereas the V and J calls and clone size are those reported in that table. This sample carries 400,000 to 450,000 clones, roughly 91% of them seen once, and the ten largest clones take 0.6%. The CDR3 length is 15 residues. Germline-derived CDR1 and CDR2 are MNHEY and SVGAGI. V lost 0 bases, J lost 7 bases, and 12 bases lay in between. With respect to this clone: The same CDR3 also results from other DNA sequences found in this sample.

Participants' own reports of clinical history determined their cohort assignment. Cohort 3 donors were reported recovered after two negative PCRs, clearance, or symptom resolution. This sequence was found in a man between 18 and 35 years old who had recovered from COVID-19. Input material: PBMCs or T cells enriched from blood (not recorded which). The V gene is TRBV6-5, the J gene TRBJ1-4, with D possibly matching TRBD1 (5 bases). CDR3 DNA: TGTGCCAGCAGTTACTCGCAGGGAGGAGGTGAAAAACTGTTTTTT. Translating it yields CASSYSQGGGEKLFF.